Below, 20 T cell receptor beta chains from the same sample are listed, as sequenced in a study of blood T cell repertoires in COVID-19. Sequencing used immunoSEQ multiplex PCR; TCRdb keeps in-frame clones, though not all of them. Among fewer than 300,000 clones listed, approximately 91% were seen once. Sequenced: peripheral blood. The receptor set was obtained from a woman in her 30s with acute or convalescent COVID-19.

The rearrangement joins TRBV7-8 to TRBJ2-5; 10 bases are a match to TRBD1. With 5 bases clipped from V and 4 bases from J, the junction kept 7 bases outside the gene matches. In germline, CDR1 is SGHVS, CDR2 FQNEAQ. CDR3 size: 15 residues. For the CDR3, the DNA is TGTGCCAGCAGCCTCGTAAGGGACAGGGGAGAGACCCAGTACTTC. It translates to CASSLVRDRGETQYF. The full variable domain, in which reference TRBV7-8 and TRBJ2-5 provide the parts outside the CDR3, is GAGVSQSPRYKVAKRGQDVALRCDPISGHVSLFWYQQALGQGPEFLTYFQNEAQLDKSGLPSDRFFAERPEGSVSTLKIQRTQQEDSAVYLCASSLVRDRGETQYFGPGTRLLVL.

V is TRBV2 and J is TRBJ2-1, with D possibly matching TRBD2 (7 bases). Trimming shortened V by 6 bases and J by 8 bases, and 14 bases separated the two germline ends. CDR3 length: 13 amino acids. The germline V gene encodes CDR1 SNHLY and CDR2 FYNNEI. The CDR3 reads CASRGTGGHEQFF. DNA for the CDR3: TGTGCCAGCAGAGGAACGGGGGGCCATGAGCAGTTCTTC.

The chain links TRBV27 to TRBJ1-4, with D possibly matching TRBD1 (6 bases). The V gene lost 1 base and the J gene lost 2 bases, with 11 bases spanning the gap. This CDR3 has 16 residues. Germline CDR1 reads MNHEY; CDR2 reads SMNVEV (reference sequence). CDR3 sequence: CASSLWGGRTNEKLFF. The CDR3 nucleotides read TGTGCCAGCAGTTTATGGGGGGGCCGCACTAATGAAAAACTGTTTTTT.

The chain couples TRBV5-1 to TRBJ1-3; weak D call: TRBD1 (5 bases). The CDR3 runs 15 residues. With 5 bases removed from V and 4 bases from J, the gap between germline ends came to 16 bases. Germline values: CDR1 SGHRS, CDR2 YFSETQ. The CDR3 nucleotides are TGCGCCAGCAGGGACATCTCCTCTTCGGGAAACACCATATATTTT. This codes for CASRDISSSGNTIYF.

The V and J genes are TRBV11-3 and TRBJ2-3; 10 bases agree with TRBD2. Germline-derived CDR1 and CDR2 are SGHNT and YENEEA. V gave up 8 bases and J gave up 1 base; unmatched junction bases: 6. There are 15 residues in the CDR3. CDR3 nucleotide sequence: TGTGCCAGCGGAACTCTAGCGGGAGGCACAGATACGCAGTATTTT. It translates to CASGTLAGGTDTQYF.

The chain combines TRBV7-2 with TRBJ2-3, with 9 bases identical to TRBD1. V shed 4 bases and J 0 bases; nucleotides not matched to a gene: 5. CDR1 SGHTA and CDR2 FQGNSA come from the germline V gene. The length of the CDR3 is 16 residues. CDR3 amino acids: CASSWDRVTSTDTQYF. The CDR3 nucleotides read TGTGCCAGCAGCTGGGACAGGGTCACCAGCACAGATACGCAGTATTTT.

The chain carries TRBV30 and TRBJ1-1; 8 bases fit TRBD1. The germline gives CDR1 GTSNPN, CDR2 SVGIG (reference sequence). Trimming cost V 5 bases and J 1 base; bases outside gene matches: 0. There are 12 residues in the CDR3. The CDR3 reads CAWDRGNTEAFF. DNA of the CDR3: TGTGCCTGGGACAGGGGGAACACTGAAGCTTTCTTT. The whole variable domain, filled in from reference TRBV30 and TRBJ1-1, reads SQTIHQWPATLVQPVGSPLSLECTVEGTSNPNLYWYRQAAGRGLQLLFYSVGIGQISSEVPQNLSASRPQDRQFILSSKKLLLSDSGFYLCAWDRGNTEAFFGQGTRLTVV.

The V call is TRBV9, the J call TRBJ2-4; 9 bases are shared with TRBD2. V gave up 0 bases and J gave up 1 base; unmatched junction bases: 8. The V gene's germline CDR1 is SGDLS and CDR2 YYNGEE. The CDR3 loop spans 18 amino acids. The CDR3 loop is CASSVDGAGGPAKNIQYF. The CDR3, as DNA: TGTGCCAGCAGCGTAGACGGGGCGGGAGGGCCGGCCAAAAACATTCAGTACTTC.

The chain has TRBV19 and TRBJ1-2; 7 bases map to TRBD1. The V gene's germline CDR1 is LNHDA and CDR2 SQIVND (reference sequence). The CDR3 spans 17 residues. J gave up 4 bases and V 11 bases, and 22 bases lay outside the gene matches. The CDR3 coding sequence is TGTGCCGCCGGCGGAGACAGGGACCCCTCGGGGAGCTATGGCTACACCTTC. Its translation is CAAGGDRDPSGSYGYTF.

This chain joins TRBV12-2 and TRBJ2-1; no check of the table's D call, TRBD2, against the DNA was made. TRBV12-2 is marked as a pseudogene. There are 20 residues in the CDR3. CDR3 in amino acids: CASRLGISGNSLSSYNEQFF. DNA of the CDR3: TGTGCAAGTCGCCTAGGGATTAGCGGGAACTCGCTGAGCTCCTACAATGAGCAGTTCTTC.

V usage is TRBV5-1 and J usage is TRBJ1-6; 7 bases map to TRBD1. This CDR3 contains 15 residues. The germline CDR1 and CDR2 sequences are SGHRS and YFSETQ. V shed 4 bases, J shed 8 bases, and the junction held 9 bases outside the gene matches. CDR3 nucleotide sequence: TGCGCCAGCAGCAACCCGGGACAGACCTATTCACCCCTCCACTTT. It is translated as CASSNPGQTYSPLHF. The full variable domain, rest sourced from reference TRBV5-1 and TRBJ1-6, is KAGVTQTPRYLIKTRGQQVTLSCSPISGHRSVSWYQQTPGQGLQFLFEYFSETQRNKGNFPGRFSGRQFSNSRSEMNVSTLELGDSALYLCASSNPGQTYSPLHFGNGTRLTVT.

V usage is TRBV6-6 and J usage is TRBJ2-7; 7 bases are a match to TRBD2. Germline CDR1 MNHNY, CDR2 SVGAGI (reference sequence). Trimming removed 8 bases from V and 6 bases from J; junction bases left unmatched: 7. The CDR3 totals 12 residues. DNA for the CDR3: TGTGCCAGCGGCGGGAGTTTAGCCGAGCAGTACTTC. It is translated as CASGGSLAEQYF.

This clone showed up just once. The chain carries TRBV10-3 and TRBJ1-5, with 10 bases fitting TRBD1. The V and J ends lost 5 bases and 5 bases, in that order; junction bases with no gene match: 3. Germline CDR1 is ENHRY and CDR2 is SYGVKD. The CDR3 consists of 14 residues. CDR3 in DNA: TGTGCCATCAGTAGGGGGACAGGGGATCAGCCCCAGCATTTT. It is translated as CAISRGTGDQPQHF.

The rearrangement links TRBV10-3 to TRBJ1-6; D not certain. There are 14 residues in the CDR3. Germline V gives CDR1 ENHRY, CDR2 SYGVKD. V gave up 4 bases and J gave up 7 bases, with 11 bases separating them. This CDR3 is CAISGDIENSPLHF. For the CDR3, the DNA is TGTGCCATCAGTGGAGACATCGAAAATTCACCCCTCCACTTT.

The chain recombines TRBV5-1 with TRBJ2-7; D gene ambiguous. The CDR3 covers 13 residues. The germline V gene encodes CDR1 SGHRS and CDR2 YFSETQ. V was shortened by 1 base and J by 2 bases, with 7 bases between the two germline ends. CDR3 residues: CASSLSQTYEQYF. CDR3 coding DNA: TGCGCCAGCAGCTTGTCACAGACCTACGAGCAGTACTTC.

The rearrangement links TRBV19 to TRBJ1-2, with a possible D match to TRBD1 (5 bases). Germline V gives CDR1 LNHDA, CDR2 SQIVND (reference sequence). Trimming removed 4 bases at V and 4 bases at J, with 10 bases between. The CDR3 is 13 residues long. Written as DNA, the CDR3 is TGTGCCAGTAGTAATGGGGCGAGCTATGGCTACACCTTC. This sequence encodes CASSNGASYGYTF.

This sequence joins TRBV28 and TRBJ2-1, with TRBD1 as a possible D gene (5 bases). With 5 bases removed from V and 10 bases from J, the gap between germline ends came to 18 bases. The CDR3 covers 14 residues. Per germline, CDR1 MDHEN and CDR2 SYDVKM. The CDR3 region has the DNA TGTGCCAGCAGTGCCCCGGTAGGGGCCTGGGAGCAGTTCTTC. It is translated as CASSAPVGAWEQFF.

V gene TRBV9 combines with J gene TRBJ2-1; TRBD2 is a possible D gene (6 bases). CDR1 is SGDLS and CDR2 is YYNGEE in the germline V gene. This CDR3 has 15 residues. V lost 1 base, J lost 2 bases, and 10 bases lay in between. This CDR3 reads CASSVFGSTYNEQFF. For the CDR3, the DNA is TGTGCCAGCAGCGTATTCGGGAGTACCTACAATGAGCAGTTCTTC.

V and J are TRBV30 and TRBJ1-4; D gene unclear. Germline lookup yields CDR1 GTSNPN and CDR2 SVGIG (reference sequence). This CDR3 has 14 amino acids. V lost 0 bases and J lost 5, with 10 bases in between. CDR3 in DNA: TGTGCCTGGAGTGTACGCGGTGGAAATGAAAAACTGTTTTTT. This translates into CAWSVRGGNEKLFF.

V is TRBV5-6 and J is TRBJ2-3, with D hard to call. Germline assignment: CDR1 SGHDT and CDR2 YYEEEE. This CDR3 has 14 residues. Trimming shortened V by 0 bases and J by 6 bases, and 11 bases separated the two germline ends. CDR3 in DNA: TGTGCCAGCAGCTTGGGGCAGGCCGTGGATACGCAGTATTTT. As protein: CASSLGQAVDTQYF.